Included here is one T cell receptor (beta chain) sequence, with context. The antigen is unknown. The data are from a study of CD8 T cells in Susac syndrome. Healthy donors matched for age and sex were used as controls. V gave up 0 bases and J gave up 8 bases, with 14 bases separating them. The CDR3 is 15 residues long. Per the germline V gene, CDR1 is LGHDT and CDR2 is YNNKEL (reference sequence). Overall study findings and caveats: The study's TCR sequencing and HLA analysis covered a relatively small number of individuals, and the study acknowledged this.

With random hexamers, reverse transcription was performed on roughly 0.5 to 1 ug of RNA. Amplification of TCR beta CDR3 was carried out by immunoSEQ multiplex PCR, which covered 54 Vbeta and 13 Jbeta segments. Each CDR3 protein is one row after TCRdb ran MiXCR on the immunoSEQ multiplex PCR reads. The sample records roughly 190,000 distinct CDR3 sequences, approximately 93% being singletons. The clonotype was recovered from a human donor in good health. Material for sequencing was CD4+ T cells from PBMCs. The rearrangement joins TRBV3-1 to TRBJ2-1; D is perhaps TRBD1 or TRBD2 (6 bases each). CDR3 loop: CASSQETGAGDEQFF. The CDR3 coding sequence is TGTGCCAGCAGCCAAGAGACGGGGGCTGGAGATGAGCAGTTCTTC.